These T cell receptor beta chains were read from a single sample in a study of cytomegalovirus exposure and HLA in healthy donors. Assay used: immunoSEQ multiplex PCR; TCRdb lists only in-frame clones, some missing. The profile shows over 150,000 clones, about three quarters of them singletons. The sequencing sample was made of PBMCs. All receptors derive from a woman in her 30s in good health and CMV-seropositive. Both conserved end residues are part of each CDR3. The order of the fields is clone size, J gene, V gene, D gene, CDR3 DNA, CDR3 protein. D genes are given only for firm matches. The size field is filled for only some rows; it gives once, few, many or a size class.

clone_size: -; j_call: TRBJ2-5; v_call: TRBV5-5; d_call: -; cdr3_nt: TGTGCCAGCAGCTTGATTGTCCTAGACCAAGAGACCCAGTACTTC; cdr3_aa: CASSLIVLDQETQYF
clone_size: -; j_call: TRBJ2-5; v_call: TRBV6-1; d_call: -; cdr3_nt: TGTGCCAGCAGCCGACAAGAGGAGACCCAGTACTTC; cdr3_aa: CASSRQEETQYF
clone_size: few; j_call: TRBJ2-7; v_call: TRBV6-5; d_call: TRBD1; cdr3_nt: TGTGCCAGCAGTCTAAGGGACAGGCACTACGAGCAGTACTTC; cdr3_aa: CASSLRDRHYEQYF
clone_size: -; j_call: TRBJ2-5; v_call: TRBV28; d_call: TRBD2; cdr3_nt: TGTGCCAGCAGTTTTATGACCGGGACTAGCGGGAGGGCCGAGCAAGAGACCCAGTACTTC; cdr3_aa: CASSFMTGTSGRAEQETQYF
clone_size: -; j_call: TRBJ2-3; v_call: TRBV11-2; d_call: TRBD1; cdr3_nt: TGTGCCAGCAGCTTACTGGGACAGGGAGATACGCAGTATTTT; cdr3_aa: CASSLLGQGDTQYF
clone_size: -; j_call: TRBJ2-1; v_call: TRBV4-2; d_call: TRBD2; cdr3_nt: TGTGCCAGCAGCCAATTCCGACTAGCAGCCAATGAGCAGTTCTTC; cdr3_aa: CASSQFRLAANEQFF
clone_size: -; j_call: TRBJ2-1; v_call: TRBV19; d_call: TRBD1; cdr3_nt: TGTGCCAGTAGGGGGGCGGCGGGACAGGGCTCCTACAATGAGCAGTTCTTC; cdr3_aa: CASRGAAGQGSYNEQFF
clone_size: -; j_call: TRBJ1-4; v_call: TRBV14; d_call: -; cdr3_nt: TGTGCCAGCAGCCTACCTCACGGGGAAAAACTGTTTTTT; cdr3_aa: CASSLPHGEKLFF
clone_size: -; j_call: TRBJ1-1; v_call: TRBV28; d_call: -; cdr3_nt: TGTGCCAGCAGTCCCCATCGGGGGATGAACACTGAAGCTTTCTTT; cdr3_aa: CASSPHRGMNTEAFF
clone_size: once; j_call: TRBJ2-7; v_call: TRBV30; d_call: TRBD1; cdr3_nt: TGTGCCTGGACCGGGACAGGGGGCAACTACGAGCAGTACTTC; cdr3_aa: CAWTGTGGNYEQYF
clone_size: -; j_call: TRBJ2-7; v_call: TRBV7-9; d_call: TRBD2; cdr3_nt: TGTGCCAGCAGCTTAGGGGCTAGCGGGAAGGACGAGCAGTACTTC; cdr3_aa: CASSLGASGKDEQYF
clone_size: few; j_call: TRBJ1-2; v_call: TRBV5-4; d_call: -; cdr3_nt: TGTGCCAGCAGCTTGGTCGGGACCGGGGGGAATAATGGCTACACCTTC; cdr3_aa: CASSLVGTGGNNGYTF
clone_size: -; j_call: TRBJ2-3; v_call: TRBV30; d_call: -; cdr3_nt: TGTGCCTGGAGTACGGCGGGGAGCACAGATACGCAGTATTTT; cdr3_aa: CAWSTAGSTDTQYF
clone_size: -; j_call: TRBJ1-1; v_call: TRBV19; d_call: TRBD1; cdr3_nt: TGTGCCAGTAGTAACACAGGGGGAGGCACTGAAGCTTTCTTT; cdr3_aa: CASSNTGGGTEAFF
clone_size: -; j_call: TRBJ1-5; v_call: TRBV6-1; d_call: -; cdr3_nt: TGTGCCAGCCAGGACAGAGGCAATCAGCCCCAGCATTTT; cdr3_aa: CASQDRGNQPQHF
clone_size: -; j_call: TRBJ2-3; v_call: TRBV2; d_call: TRBD2; cdr3_nt: TGTGCCAGCAGCCAACGGGCGGGGGAGCAGTATTTT; cdr3_aa: CASSQRAGEQYF
clone_size: -; j_call: TRBJ1-1; v_call: TRBV19; d_call: -; cdr3_nt: TGTGCCAGTAGTATTGACAAGAACACTGAAGCTTTCTTT; cdr3_aa: CASSIDKNTEAFF
clone_size: -; j_call: TRBJ2-1; v_call: TRBV27; d_call: -; cdr3_nt: TGTGCCAGCAGTTTATCGGGGCCAAGCTCCTACAATGAGCAGTTCTTC; cdr3_aa: CASSLSGPSSYNEQFF
clone_size: -; j_call: TRBJ1-1; v_call: TRBV7-2; d_call: -; cdr3_nt: TGTGCCAGCAGCTTAGGGCCCAGGGAAACTTTCTTT; cdr3_aa: CASSLGPRETFF
clone_size: -; j_call: TRBJ2-1; v_call: TRBV18; d_call: TRBD2; cdr3_nt: TGTGCCAGCTCACCACAGGGACTAGCGGACAATGAGCAGTTCTTC; cdr3_aa: CASSPQGLADNEQFF
clone_size: -; j_call: TRBJ1-1; v_call: TRBV29-1; d_call: TRBD1; cdr3_nt: TGCAGCGGCCAGGGGGCGAGGAACACTGAAGCTTTCTTT; cdr3_aa: CSGQGARNTEAFF
clone_size: -; j_call: TRBJ2-7; v_call: TRBV6-1; d_call: TRBD1; cdr3_nt: TGTGCCAGCAGTGCTGGGACAGCCTTTTACGAGCAGTACTTC; cdr3_aa: CASSAGTAFYEQYF
clone_size: -; j_call: TRBJ1-1; v_call: TRBV9; d_call: -; cdr3_nt: TGTGCCAGCAGCGTAAATCCAGGGAACACTGAAGCTTTCTTT; cdr3_aa: CASSVNPGNTEAFF
clone_size: -; j_call: TRBJ1-1; v_call: TRBV27; d_call: TRBD1; cdr3_nt: TGTGCCAGCAGTTTGAGGCAGGGGGCCACTGAAGCTTTCTTT; cdr3_aa: CASSLRQGATEAFF
clone_size: -; j_call: TRBJ2-1; v_call: TRBV11-2; d_call: TRBD2; cdr3_nt: TGTGCCAGCAGCTTAGGGGGGACTAGCTTGGTGAATGAGCAGTTCTTC; cdr3_aa: CASSLGGTSLVNEQFF
clone_size: -; j_call: TRBJ1-2; v_call: TRBV27; d_call: TRBD1; cdr3_nt: TGTGCCACCGGACAGGGGTTAGGGTATGGCTACACCTTC; cdr3_aa: CATGQGLGYGYTF
clone_size: -; j_call: TRBJ2-5; v_call: TRBV11-2; d_call: -; cdr3_nt: TGTGCCAGCTCCCCGGGTAGCGGAGAGACCCAGTACTTC; cdr3_aa: CASSPGSGETQYF
clone_size: few; j_call: TRBJ2-2; v_call: TRBV27; d_call: TRBD1; cdr3_nt: TGTGCCAGCAGTCCGGGACAGGGGGCACCCGGGGAGCTGTTTTTT; cdr3_aa: CASSPGQGAPGELFF
clone_size: once; j_call: TRBJ1-1; v_call: TRBV28; d_call: TRBD1; cdr3_nt: TGTGCCAGCAGTATTCGGGACAGGGACCCCCCCGAAGCTTTCTTT; cdr3_aa: CASSIRDRDPPEAFF
clone_size: -; j_call: TRBJ2-1; v_call: TRBV27; d_call: -; cdr3_nt: TGTGCCAGCAGTTGGGGACAAGAGGGCAATGAGCAGTTCTTC; cdr3_aa: CASSWGQEGNEQFF
clone_size: -; j_call: TRBJ2-1; v_call: TRBV10-1; d_call: -; cdr3_nt: TGCGCCAGCAGTGAGAAGAGCGGCCGCGTGTTCTTC; cdr3_aa: CASSEKSGRVFF
clone_size: -; j_call: TRBJ1-4; v_call: TRBV7-3; d_call: TRBD1; cdr3_nt: TGTGCCAGCAGCTTAAACAGGGGGGAAAAACTGTTTTTT; cdr3_aa: CASSLNRGEKLFF
clone_size: -; j_call: TRBJ1-1; v_call: TRBV30; d_call: TRBD1; cdr3_nt: TGTGCCTGGAGTGTAGGCAGGGGGCGCATGGAAGCTTTCTTT; cdr3_aa: CAWSVGRGRMEAFF
clone_size: -; j_call: TRBJ2-7; v_call: TRBV7-2; d_call: TRBD2; cdr3_nt: TGTGCCAGCAGCTTAGTTTCTTGGACTAGCGGGAGGGAGGGGCAGTACTTC; cdr3_aa: CASSLVSWTSGREGQYF
clone_size: -; j_call: TRBJ2-3; v_call: TRBV30; d_call: TRBD2; cdr3_nt: TGTGCCTGGAGTGGGGGGGAGGGAACGCAGTATTTT; cdr3_aa: CAWSGGEGTQYF
clone_size: once; j_call: TRBJ2-7; v_call: TRBV6-5; d_call: TRBD1; cdr3_nt: TGTGCCAGCAGTATCGGACAGGTTAAACCCTACGAGCAGTACTTC; cdr3_aa: CASSIGQVKPYEQYF
clone_size: -; j_call: TRBJ2-3; v_call: TRBV5-5; d_call: TRBD1; cdr3_nt: TGTGCCAGCAGCTTCCAGACAGGGAGCACAGATACGCAGTATTTT; cdr3_aa: CASSFQTGSTDTQYF
clone_size: -; j_call: TRBJ1-2; v_call: TRBV29-1; d_call: -; cdr3_nt: TGCAGCGTTGACGAGGCAGGGTATGGCTACACCTTC; cdr3_aa: CSVDEAGYGYTF
clone_size: -; j_call: TRBJ1-1; v_call: TRBV30; d_call: TRBD1; cdr3_nt: TGTGCCTGGAGTGTACAGCAGGGGGTGAACAGTGAAGCTTTCTTT; cdr3_aa: CAWSVQQGVNSEAFF
clone_size: once; j_call: TRBJ1-1; v_call: TRBV7-2; d_call: -; cdr3_nt: TGTGCCAGCAGCTCACTGGGAGTGGTCGGCACTGAAGCTTTCTTT; cdr3_aa: CASSSLGVVGTEAFF
clone_size: few; j_call: TRBJ2-7; v_call: TRBV4-3; d_call: TRBD2; cdr3_nt: TGCGCCAGCAGCCAAGATGGGTCGGCTAGCGGTTACGAGCAGTACTTC; cdr3_aa: CASSQDGSASGYEQYF
clone_size: few; j_call: TRBJ2-3; v_call: TRBV6-4; d_call: TRBD1; cdr3_nt: TGTGCCAGCAGTGACGGGACAGGGGCAGATACGCAGTATTTT; cdr3_aa: CASSDGTGADTQYF
clone_size: -; j_call: TRBJ2-7; v_call: TRBV2; d_call: TRBD2; cdr3_nt: TGTGCCAGCAGAGAGAGGACTAGCGGTCTCTACGAGCAGTACTTC; cdr3_aa: CASRERTSGLYEQYF
clone_size: -; j_call: TRBJ1-1; v_call: TRBV5-1; d_call: -; cdr3_nt: TGCGCCAGCAGCTTTTTAGGAGGTACTGAAGCTTTCTTT; cdr3_aa: CASSFLGGTEAFF
clone_size: -; j_call: TRBJ1-5; v_call: TRBV2; d_call: -; cdr3_nt: TGTGCCAGCAGCGATACTGCAGGAGGAGGAAGCAATCAGCCCCAGCATTTT; cdr3_aa: CASSDTAGGGSNQPQHF
clone_size: few; j_call: TRBJ2-5; v_call: TRBV11-1; d_call: -; cdr3_nt: TGTGCCAGCAGCTTATTAGAACAGGGACAAGAGACCCAGTACTTC; cdr3_aa: CASSLLEQGQETQYF
clone_size: -; j_call: TRBJ2-7; v_call: TRBV14; d_call: -; cdr3_nt: TGTGCCAGCAGCCTGTCCCTCTCCTACGAGCAGTACTTC; cdr3_aa: CASSLSLSYEQYF
clone_size: -; j_call: TRBJ1-2; v_call: TRBV6-1; d_call: -; cdr3_nt: TGTGCCAGCAGTGAAAGGGGGTATGGCTACACCTTC; cdr3_aa: CASSERGYGYTF